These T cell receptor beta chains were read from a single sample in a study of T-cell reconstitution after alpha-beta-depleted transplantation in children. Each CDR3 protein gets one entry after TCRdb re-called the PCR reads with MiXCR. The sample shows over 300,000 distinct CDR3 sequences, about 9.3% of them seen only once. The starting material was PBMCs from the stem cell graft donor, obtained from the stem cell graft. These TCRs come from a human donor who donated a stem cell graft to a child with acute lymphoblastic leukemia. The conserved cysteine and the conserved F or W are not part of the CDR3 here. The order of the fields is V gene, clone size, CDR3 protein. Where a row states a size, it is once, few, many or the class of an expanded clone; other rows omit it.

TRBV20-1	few	SARSSTGDYGYT
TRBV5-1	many	ASSLGRDTITDTQY
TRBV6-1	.	ASSHGSSGIYEQY
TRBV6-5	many	ASSYSSYNEQF
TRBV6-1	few	ASRKQGRTDTQY
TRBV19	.	ASSPTSTGYADTQY
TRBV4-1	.	ASSQVFGSYEQY
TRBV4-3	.	ASSQDIAELYNEQF
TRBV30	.	ALSSGSGANVLT
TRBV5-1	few	ASSRGSYYGYT
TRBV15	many	ATSPPGEAKNIQY
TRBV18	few	ASSPDGTGELF
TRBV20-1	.	SAMGTSGGNEQF
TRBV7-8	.	ASSHHDIEAREQY
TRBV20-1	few	SAPRNRGARFYSNQPQH
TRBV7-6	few	ASSPAMSSYNEQF
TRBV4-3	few	ASSQASGSSNEQY
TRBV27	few	ASSPTRANSPLH
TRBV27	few	ASSWAGGMSTEAF
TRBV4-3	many	ASSQEGTSGFTDTQY
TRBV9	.	ASSVESGRGTDTQY
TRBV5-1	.	ASSTGTGAYNEQF
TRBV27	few	ASSLSGDGSGNTIY
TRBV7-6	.	ASSLGTSGRSETQY
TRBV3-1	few	ASSQGAGGDTGELF
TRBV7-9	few	ASSSRAILANTGELF
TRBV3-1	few	ASSQRIRSNSPLH
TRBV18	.	ASSQGQGANTEAF
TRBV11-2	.	ASSLGPQVNYGYT
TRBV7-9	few	ASSPRLASNTGELF
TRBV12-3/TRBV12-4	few	ASSLEAGLKPPLEQY
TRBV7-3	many	ASSLDGPDTQY
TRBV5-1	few	ASSARGEQY
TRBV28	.	ASSFLDLQF
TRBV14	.	ASSQDDRAGYT
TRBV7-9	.	ASSYPNYGYT
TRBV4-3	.	ASSPDRGTDTGELF
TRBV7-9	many	ASRLGQLYNEQF
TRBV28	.	ASNMGGKRTDTQY
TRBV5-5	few	ASELVGGTGELF
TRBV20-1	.	SVRTQSSYEQY
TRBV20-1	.	SASPTSGRQETQY
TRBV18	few	ASSPPALKETQY
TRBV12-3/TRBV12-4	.	ASSPGTTDQQF
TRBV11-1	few	ASSLSGGGGPDTQY
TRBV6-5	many	ASSYVPRGLAGDDEQF
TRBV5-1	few	ASSAGTAIREQY
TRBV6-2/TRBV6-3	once	ASSTGTTEGYNEQF
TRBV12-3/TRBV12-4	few	ASSFRPRDEQF
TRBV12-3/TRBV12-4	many	ASGGNSYEQY
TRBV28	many	ASSSRGGDITDTQY
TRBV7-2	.	ASSSQGWDTQY
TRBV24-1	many	ATSMGRNEQF
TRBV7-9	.	ASSGNSETQY
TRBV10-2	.	ASRFSYEQY
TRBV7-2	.	ASSSFGQPQH
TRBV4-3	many	ASSETSGASYEQY
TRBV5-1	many	ASSEGLARSGANVLT
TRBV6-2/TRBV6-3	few	ASTSSGGRDEQF
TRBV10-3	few	AISGIRDTSYNEQF